The rows below give T cell receptor beta chains drawn from one sample of a study of T cell repertoires in aging, cancer and after chemotherapy. TCRdb reanalysed the multiplex PCR reads using MiXCR and keeps one entry per CDR3 protein. The sample has fewer than 11,000 distinct CDR3 sequences, over 30% seen once. The sequenced sample was blood. These receptors all come from a human donor in good health. Each CDR3 is given with its conserved first and last residue. D genes are given only for firm matches. A clone size is listed for some rows: how often the clone was seen (once, few, many), or a class if it is expanded.

clone_size j_call d_call v_call cdr3_aa cdr3_nt
- TRBJ1-6 TRBD1 TRBV6-6 CASSYGTGGSSPLHF TGTGCCAGCAGTTACGGGACAGGGGGCAGTTCACCCCTCCACTTT
- TRBJ2-7 TRBD2 TRBV5-4 CASSLWTSGSGDEQYF TGTGCCAGCAGCTTATGGACTAGCGGGAGTGGTGACGAGCAGTACTTC
- TRBJ2-2 - TRBV24-1 CATSDFKELFF TGTGCCACCAGTGATTTTAAGGAGCTGTTTTTT
few TRBJ2-1 TRBD2 TRBV6-2/TRBV6-3 CASSGKLAGGYNEQFF TGTGCCAGCAGTGGTAAACTAGCGGGAGGTTACAATGAGCAGTTCTTC
- TRBJ2-7 TRBD1 TRBV19 CATSDPWAGGNEQYF TGTGCCACCAGTGACCCCTGGGCAGGGGGCAACGAGCAGTACTTC
- TRBJ2-1 - TRBV11-2 CASSVNLLKQFF TGTGCCAGCAGCGTTAATCTCCTCAAGCAGTTCTTC
- TRBJ2-6 TRBD1 TRBV13 CASSSYGQGSSGANVLTF TGTGCCAGCAGCTCATACGGACAGGGCAGCTCTGGGGCCAACGTCCTGACTTTC
- TRBJ2-5 - TRBV19 CASSSGVQETQYF TGTGCCAGTAGTTCGGGGGTCCAAGAGACCCAGTACTTC
large TRBJ2-3 TRBD2 TRBV29-1 CSVDTSGLTDTQYF TGCAGCGTTGATACTAGCGGACTCACAGATACGCAGTATTTT
- TRBJ2-2 - TRBV24-1 CATSDFTGELFF TGTGCCACCAGTGATTTTACCGGGGAGCTGTTTTTT
- TRBJ2-3 - TRBV5-1 CASSFNSGSTDTQYF TGCGCCAGCAGCTTTAATAGCGGTAGCACAGATACGCAGTATTTT
- TRBJ2-6 - TRBV27 CASSLSWQTAGSGANVLTF TGTGCCAGCAGTTTATCGTGGCAGACTGCCGGCTCTGGGGCCAACGTCCTGACTTTC